Presented here are 23 T cell receptor beta chains from one specimen sequenced in a study of T-cell memory formation after mild COVID-19. Via MiXCR, TCRdb re-called the 5' RACE reads, giving one row per CDR3 protein. The top ten hold around a fifth of the sample, which has 310,000 or so distinct CDR3 sequences, around 15% seen once. The sample consisted of PBMCs or a T cell subset sorted from them (not recorded which). The receptors derive from a man aged 18 to 35 who had mild COVID-19 (a few samples of this study predate the infection). Cell type and time point are not known.

This chain links TRBV20-1 with TRBJ2-3; the match to TRBD2 covers 9 bases. The CDR3 is 14 amino acids. Germline CDR1 is DFQATT and CDR2 is SNEGSKA (reference sequence). The ends lost 3 bases at V and 3 bases at J; junction bases unmatched: 4. CDR3 in DNA: TGCAGTGCTAGGAGCGGGGGGAGGACAGATACGCAGTATTTT. This encodes CSARSGGRTDTQYF.

This clonotype has more than one count but fewer than ten. The CDR3 sequence is CASSLVILISYEQYV. In DNA, the CDR3 is TGTGCCAGCAGTCTGGTGATTCTTATCTCCTACGAGCAGTACGTC. V gene TRBV2 combines with J gene TRBJ2-7, with D hard to call. V lost 5 bases to trimming and J lost 0 bases, with 14 bases between them. In germline, CDR1 is SNHLY, CDR2 FYNNEI. This CDR3 spans 15 amino acids.

This clonotype came up a few times. The rearrangement joins TRBV11-2 to TRBJ2-3, with TRBD1 matching over 7 bases. CDR1 is SGHAT and CDR2 is FQNNGV in the germline V gene. With V trimmed by 3 bases and J by 6 bases, 3 bases remained unmatched. The CDR3 consists of 13 residues. For the CDR3, the DNA is TGTGCCAGCAGCTTTACGACAGGGGATACGCAGTATTTT. Translated, it gives CASSFTTGDTQYF.

This clonotype showed up many times. V gene TRBV5-1 combines with J gene TRBJ2-1; 9 bases line up with TRBD2. V shed 4 bases, J shed 8 bases, and the junction held 7 bases outside the gene matches. This CDR3 has 14 residues. Germline V gives CDR1 SGHRS, CDR2 YFSETQ. The CDR3 coding sequence is TGCGCCAGCAGCCCCCGACTAGCGGTGGATGAGCAGTTCTTC. This codes for CASSPRLAVDEQFF.

The chain combines TRBV4-1 with TRBJ1-4, with D possibly matching TRBD1 (6 bases). V was trimmed by 2 bases and J by 6 bases, leaving 13 bases between them. This CDR3 contains 15 residues. Germline CDR1 reads MGHRA; CDR2 reads YSYEKL. The CDR3 loop is CASSQHYPGDEKLFF. The DNA of the CDR3 is TGCGCCAGCAGCCAACATTACCCAGGGGATGAAAAACTGTTTTTT.

The V and J genes are TRBV11-2 and TRBJ1-1; D is possibly TRBD1 (5 bases). Germline loops: CDR1 SGHAT, CDR2 FQNNGV. Trimming stripped 6 bases from V and 4 bases from J, with 15 bases between. The CDR3 totals 14 residues. For the CDR3, the DNA is TGTGCCAGCAGTTTTGGGGGGGTGGGCACTGAAGCTTTCTTT. As protein: CASSFGGVGTEAFF. Complete variable domain (other parts from reference TRBV11-2 and TRBJ1-1): EAGVAQSPRYKIIEKRQSVAFWCNPISGHATLYWYQQILGQGPKLLIQFQNNGVVDDSQLPKDRFSAERLKGVDSTLKIQPAKLEDSAVYLCASSFGGVGTEAFFGQGTRLTVV.

The chain links TRBV15 to TRBJ1-1; no reliable D call. CDR1 and CDR2 from the germline V gene are LNHNV and YYDKDF (reference sequence). This CDR3 has 11 amino acids. Trimming took 7 bases from V and 3 from J, leaving 6 bases between them. For the CDR3, the DNA is TGTGCCACCAACGGGGACACTGAAGCTTTCTTT. It yields the protein CATNGDTEAFF.

This clonotype was counted a few times. The chain combines TRBV7-8 with TRBJ1-1; possibly TRBD1 for D (6 bases). The CDR3 consists of 13 residues. V dropped 5 bases and J dropped 6 bases, with 13 bases sitting between them. Germline V gene sequence: CDR1 SGHVS, CDR2 FQNEAQ. As DNA, the CDR3 is TGTGCCAGCAGCCCACGGACAGACGCTGAAGCTTTCTTT. As protein: CASSPRTDAEAFF.

This sequence joins TRBV10-3 and TRBJ2-4, with 8 bases aligning to TRBD1. The CDR3 runs to 11 residues. Germline CDR1 is ENHRY and CDR2 is SYGVKD. J lost 6 bases, V lost 10 bases, and 2 bases had no gene match. CDR3 in amino acids: CATGQGNIQYF. DNA for the CDR3: TGTGCCACCGGACAGGGAAACATTCAGTACTTC.

This clonotype was counted at least ten times. The CDR3 is CASSFGTDTQYF. DNA for the CDR3: TGTGCCAGCAGCTTTGGTACAGATACGCAGTATTTT. The chain carries TRBV7-2 and TRBJ2-3; D remains ambiguous. The CDR3 contains 12 residues. The germline CDR1 and CDR2 sequences are SGHTA and FQGNSA. V was cut by 3 bases and J by 3 bases, with 4 bases left in between.

Ten or more counts support this clonotype. This chain links TRBV7-2 with TRBJ1-1, with D uncertain. Germline V gene sequence: CDR1 SGHTA, CDR2 FQGNSA. The CDR3 loop spans 13 amino acids. V lost 4 bases and J lost 2, with 8 bases in between. The CDR3 nucleotides read TGTGCCAGCAGCTCCAACATCAACACTGAAGCTTTCTTT. Its protein is CASSSNINTEAFF.

This clonotype came up a few times. The chain carries TRBV20-1 and TRBJ1-1; possibly TRBD1 for D (5 bases). Germline CDR1 DFQATT, CDR2 SNEGSKA (reference sequence). CDR3 size: 13 residues. The V and J ends lost 0 bases and 3 bases respectively, with 8 bases between them. In nucleotides, the CDR3 is TGCAGTGCTAGAGAGGGAGGGGACACTGAAGCTTTCTTT. Encoded protein: CSAREGGDTEAFF.

This chain uses TRBV4-2 with TRBJ1-1; D not certain. This CDR3 region has 14 residues. Trimming cost V 0 bases and J 1 base, with 6 bases left between them. The germline V gene has CDR1 LGHNA and CDR2 YNFKEQ. DNA for the CDR3: TGTGCCAGCAGCCAAGACAGAGCGAACACTGAAGCTTTCTTT. Translated: CASSQDRANTEAFF.

This clonotype was seen a handful of times. The chain carries TRBV15 and TRBJ2-5, with D perhaps assigned TRBD1 or TRBD2 (5 bases each). Germline V gene data show CDR1 as LNHNV and CDR2 as YYDKDF (reference sequence). Between the trimmed V and J ends, which lost 3 bases and 5 bases, there was a span of 13 bases. The CDR3 loop spans 14 amino acids. The CDR3: CATSSGLWGETQYF. CDR3 DNA sequence: TGTGCCACCAGCAGCGGACTTTGGGGGGAGACCCAGTACTTC.

The chain joins TRBV4-3 to TRBJ2-4; the D gene is possibly TRBD1 (6 bases). Trimming stripped 2 bases from V and 0 bases from J, with 11 bases between. CDR1 and CDR2 from the germline V gene are LGHNA and YSLEER. The CDR3 runs to 16 residues. CDR3 nucleotide sequence: TGCGCCAGCAGCCAAAACAGGGTCCTAGCCAAAAACATTCAGTACTTC. It yields the protein CASSQNRVLAKNIQYF.

V and J are TRBV6-5 and TRBJ1-2; perhaps TRBD1 as D (5 bases). Germline CDR1 is MNHEY and CDR2 is SVGAGI. V was trimmed by 10 bases and J by 8 bases, leaving 29 bases between them. The CDR3 extends over 16 amino acids. The CDR3, as DNA: TGTGCCACCCTTCTAGGGACCGGCGCGTTTGGGGAGGGCTACACCTTC. This sequence encodes CATLLGTGAFGEGYTF.

As for this clonotype: The junction departs from the called germline gene at one end, perhaps through a read error. This sequence joins TRBV6-2 or TRBV6-3 and TRBJ2-3; 7 bases map to TRBD2. CDR1 is MNHEY, CDR2 SVGEGT, per germline. This CDR3 has 14 amino acids. CDR3 residues: CASSRTRGTDTQYF. For the CDR3, the DNA is TGTGCCAGCAGCAGGACTAGGGGCACGGATACGCAGTATTTT.

V gene TRBV5-1 combines with J gene TRBJ1-1; D possibly corresponds to TRBD1 (6 bases). CDR1 is SGHRS, CDR2 YFSETQ, per germline. CDR3 length: 15 residues. V lost 2 bases and J 6 bases, leaving 17 bases between the germline ends. The CDR3 DNA follows: TGCGCCAGCAGCTTAGGTTTAACAGGGTCTCCTGAAGCTTTCTTT. Translating it yields CASSLGLTGSPEAFF.

This clonotype has just a few counts. The chain combines TRBV7-3 with TRBJ2-3; TRBD2 aligns across 11 bases. Germline-derived CDR1 and CDR2 are SGHTA and FQGTGA. V shed 0 bases and J 2 bases; nucleotides not matched to a gene: 7. The CDR3 length is 18 residues. CDR3 bases: TGTGCCAGCAGCTTAACTGTCACGACTAGCGGGGACACAGATACGCAGTATTTT. Protein product: CASSLTVTTSGDTDTQYF.

In this sample, this clonotype turned up a few times. This CDR3 reads CASSSAGVRPNSGNTIYF. As DNA, the CDR3 is TGTGCCAGCAGCTCGGCGGGAGTCCGCCCCAACTCTGGAAACACCATATATTTT. This rearrangement joins TRBV7-2 to TRBJ1-3; D gene ambiguous. The CDR3 contains 18 residues. The germline CDR1 and CDR2 sequences are SGHTA and FQGNSA. V was cut by 4 bases and J by 0 bases, with 19 bases left in between.

The chain joins TRBV7-9 to TRBJ1-6; D is unclear. The CDR3 is 13 amino acids. CDR1 and CDR2 (germline): SEHNR, FQNEAQ (reference sequence). Trimming removed 3 bases from V and 14 bases from J, with 14 bases in between. CDR3 bases: TGTGCCAGCAGCTTGGACCCCCGGAGAACCCTCCACTTT. Translation: CASSLDPRRTLHF. The full variable domain, in which reference TRBV7-9 and TRBJ1-6 provide the parts outside the CDR3, is DTGVSQNPRHKITKRGQNVTFRCDPISEHNRLYWYRQTLGQGPEFLTYFQNEAQLEKSRLLSDRFSAERPKGSFSTLEIQRTEQGDSAMYLCASSLDPRRTLHFGNGTRLTVT.

The CDR3 coding sequence is TGTGCCAGCAGCCGACGCGAGGCGGGGGTTTGGGAGACCCAGTACTTC. Residues: CASSRREAGVWETQYF. The V gene is TRBV21-1, the J gene TRBJ2-5; TRBD1 reflects the table's D call only, with no check against the DNA. TRBV21-1 has pseudogene status. This CDR3 comprises 16 residues.

There are a few counts of this clonotype. V and J are TRBV20-1 and TRBJ1-2; D gene uncertain. V lost 3 bases to trimming and J lost 3 bases, with 11 bases between them. The germline V gene has CDR1 DFQATT and CDR2 SNEGSKA (reference sequence). The CDR3 consists of 13 residues. The CDR3 protein is CSASEFTDYGYTF. Written as DNA, the CDR3 is TGCAGTGCTAGTGAATTCACTGACTATGGCTACACCTTC.